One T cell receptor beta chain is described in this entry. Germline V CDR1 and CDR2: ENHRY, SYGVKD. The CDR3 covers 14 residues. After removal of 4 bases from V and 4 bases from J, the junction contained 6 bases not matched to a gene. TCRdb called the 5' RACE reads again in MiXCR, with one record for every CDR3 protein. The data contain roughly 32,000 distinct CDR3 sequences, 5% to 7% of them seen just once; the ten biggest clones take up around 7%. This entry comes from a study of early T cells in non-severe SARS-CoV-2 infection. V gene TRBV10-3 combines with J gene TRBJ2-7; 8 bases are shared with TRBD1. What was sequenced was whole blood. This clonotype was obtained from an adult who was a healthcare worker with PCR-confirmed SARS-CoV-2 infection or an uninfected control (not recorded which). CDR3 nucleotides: TGTGCCATCAGTGCGGGCAGGGGGCTTTACGAGCAGTACTTC. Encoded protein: CAISAGRGLYEQYF.